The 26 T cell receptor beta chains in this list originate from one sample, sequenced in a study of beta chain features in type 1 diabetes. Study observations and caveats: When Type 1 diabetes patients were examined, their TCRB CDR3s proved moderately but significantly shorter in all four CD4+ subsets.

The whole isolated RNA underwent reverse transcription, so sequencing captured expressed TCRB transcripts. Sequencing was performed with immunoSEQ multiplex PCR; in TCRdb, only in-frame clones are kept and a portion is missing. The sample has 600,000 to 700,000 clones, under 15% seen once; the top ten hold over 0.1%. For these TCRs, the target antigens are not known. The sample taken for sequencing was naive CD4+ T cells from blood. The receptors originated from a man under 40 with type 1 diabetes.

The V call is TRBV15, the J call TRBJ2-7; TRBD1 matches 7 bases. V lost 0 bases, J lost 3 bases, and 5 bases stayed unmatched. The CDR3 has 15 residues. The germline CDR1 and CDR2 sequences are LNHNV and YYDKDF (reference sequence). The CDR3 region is CATSRDLTGHYEQYF. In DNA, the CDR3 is TGTGCCACCAGCAGAGATCTGACAGGGCACTACGAGCAGTACTTC.

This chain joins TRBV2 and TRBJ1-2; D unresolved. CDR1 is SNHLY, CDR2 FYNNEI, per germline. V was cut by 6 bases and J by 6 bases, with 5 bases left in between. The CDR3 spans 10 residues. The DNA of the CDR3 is TGTGCCAGCAGATTGGATGGCTACACCTTC. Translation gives CASRLDGYTF.

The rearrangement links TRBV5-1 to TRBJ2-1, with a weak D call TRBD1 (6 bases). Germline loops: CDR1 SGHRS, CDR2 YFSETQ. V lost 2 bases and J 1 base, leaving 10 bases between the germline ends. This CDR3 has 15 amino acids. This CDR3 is CASSFAQGSYNEQFF. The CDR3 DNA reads TGCGCCAGCAGCTTCGCGCAGGGGTCCTACAATGAGCAGTTCTTC.

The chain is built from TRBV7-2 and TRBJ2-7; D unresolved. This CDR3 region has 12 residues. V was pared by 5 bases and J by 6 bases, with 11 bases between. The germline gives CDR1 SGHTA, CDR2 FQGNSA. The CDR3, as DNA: TGTGCCAGCAGCCCCATTCCGGGCGAGCAGTACTTC. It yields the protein CASSPIPGEQYF.

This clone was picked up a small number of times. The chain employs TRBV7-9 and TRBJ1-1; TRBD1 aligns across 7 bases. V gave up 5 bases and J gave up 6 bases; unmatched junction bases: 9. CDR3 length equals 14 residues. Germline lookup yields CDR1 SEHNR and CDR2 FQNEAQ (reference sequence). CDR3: CASSKPTGTAEAFF. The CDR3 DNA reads TGTGCCAGCAGCAAGCCGACAGGGACGGCTGAAGCTTTCTTT. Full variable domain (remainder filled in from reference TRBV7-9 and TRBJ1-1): DTGVSQNPRHKITKRGQNVTFRCDPISEHNRLYWYRQTLGQGPEFLTYFQNEAQLEKSRLLSDRFSAERPKGSFSTLEIQRTEQGDSAMYLCASSKPTGTAEAFFGQGTRLTVV.

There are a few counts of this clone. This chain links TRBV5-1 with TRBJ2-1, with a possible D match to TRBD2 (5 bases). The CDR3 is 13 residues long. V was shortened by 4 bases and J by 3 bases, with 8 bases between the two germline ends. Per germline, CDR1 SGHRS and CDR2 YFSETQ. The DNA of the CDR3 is TGCGCCAGCAGCCGCGGGTTCTACAATGAGCAGTTCTTC. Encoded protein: CASSRGFYNEQFF. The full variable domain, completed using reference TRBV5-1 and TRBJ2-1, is KAGVTQTPRYLIKTRGQQVTLSCSPISGHRSVSWYQQTPGQGLQFLFEYFSETQRNKGNFPGRFSGRQFSNSRSEMNVSTLELGDSALYLCASSRGFYNEQFFGPGTRLTVL.

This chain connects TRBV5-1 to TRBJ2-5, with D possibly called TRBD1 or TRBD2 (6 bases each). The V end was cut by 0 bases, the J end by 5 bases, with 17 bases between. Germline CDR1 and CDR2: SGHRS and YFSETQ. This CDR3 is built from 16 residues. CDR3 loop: CASSLDPAGEVETQYF. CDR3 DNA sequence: TGCGCCAGCAGCTTGGACCCAGCAGGGGAGGTGGAGACCCAGTACTTC.

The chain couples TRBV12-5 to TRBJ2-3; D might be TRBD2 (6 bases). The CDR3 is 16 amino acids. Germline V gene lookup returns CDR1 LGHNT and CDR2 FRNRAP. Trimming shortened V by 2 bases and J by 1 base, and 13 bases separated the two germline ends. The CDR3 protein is CASGLTRGSGTDTQYF. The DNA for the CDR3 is TGTGCTAGTGGTTTGACACGGGGGTCGGGCACAGATACGCAGTATTTT. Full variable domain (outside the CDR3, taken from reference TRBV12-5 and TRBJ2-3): DARVTQTPRHKVTEMGQEVTMRCQPILGHNTVFWYRQTMMQGLELLAYFRNRAPLDDSGMPKDRFSAEMPDATLATLKIQPSEPRDSAVYFCASGLTRGSGTDTQYFGPGTRLTVL.

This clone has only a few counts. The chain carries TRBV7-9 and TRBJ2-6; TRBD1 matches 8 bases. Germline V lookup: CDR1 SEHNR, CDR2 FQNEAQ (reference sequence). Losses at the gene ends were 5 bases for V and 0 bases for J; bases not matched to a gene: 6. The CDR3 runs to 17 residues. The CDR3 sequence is CASSPGTGSSGANVLTF. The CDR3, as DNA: TGTGCCAGCAGCCCCGGGACAGGTTCCTCTGGGGCCAACGTCCTGACTTTC.

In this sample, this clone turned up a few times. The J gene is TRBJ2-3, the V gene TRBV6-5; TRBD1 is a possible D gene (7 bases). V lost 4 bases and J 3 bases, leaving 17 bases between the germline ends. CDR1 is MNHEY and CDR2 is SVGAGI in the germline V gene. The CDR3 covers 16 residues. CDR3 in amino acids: CASSSTTQGGTDTQYF. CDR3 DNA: TGTGCCAGCAGTTCTACTACCCAGGGGGGTACAGATACGCAGTATTTT.

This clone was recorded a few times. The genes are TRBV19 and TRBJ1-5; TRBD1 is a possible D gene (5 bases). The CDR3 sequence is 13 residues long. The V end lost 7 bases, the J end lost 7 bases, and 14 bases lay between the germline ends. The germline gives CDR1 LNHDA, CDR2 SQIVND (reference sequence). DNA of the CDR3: TGTGCCAGTAACGGGGGTTTAATGCAGCCCCAGCATTTT. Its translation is CASNGGLMQPQHF.

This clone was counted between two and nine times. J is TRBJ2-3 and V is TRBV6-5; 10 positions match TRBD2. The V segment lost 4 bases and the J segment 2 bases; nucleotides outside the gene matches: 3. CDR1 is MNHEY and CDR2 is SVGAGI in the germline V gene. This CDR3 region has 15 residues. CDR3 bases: TGTGCCAGCAGTTGGACTAGCGGCACCACAGATACGCAGTATTTT. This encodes CASSWTSGTTDTQYF.

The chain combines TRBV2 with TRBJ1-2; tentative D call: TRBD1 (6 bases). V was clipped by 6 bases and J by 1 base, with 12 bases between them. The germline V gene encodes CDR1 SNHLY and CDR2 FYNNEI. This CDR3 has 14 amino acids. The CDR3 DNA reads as TGTGCCAGCAGACAGGGAGTTCATAACTATGGCTACACCTTC. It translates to CASRQGVHNYGYTF.

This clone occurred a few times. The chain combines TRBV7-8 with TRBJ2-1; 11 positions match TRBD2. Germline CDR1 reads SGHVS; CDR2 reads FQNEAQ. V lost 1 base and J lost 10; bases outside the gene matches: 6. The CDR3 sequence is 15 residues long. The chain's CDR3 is CASSLELAGGREQFF. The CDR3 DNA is TGTGCCAGCAGCTTAGAGCTAGCGGGGGGAAGAGAGCAGTTCTTC.

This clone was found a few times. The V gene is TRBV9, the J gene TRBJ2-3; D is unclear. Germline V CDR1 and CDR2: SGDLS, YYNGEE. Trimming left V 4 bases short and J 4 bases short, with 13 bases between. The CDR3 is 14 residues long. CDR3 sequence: CASSLWARPDTQYF. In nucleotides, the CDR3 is TGTGCCAGCAGCCTCTGGGCCCGTCCAGATACGCAGTATTTT. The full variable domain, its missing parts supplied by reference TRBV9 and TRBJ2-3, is DSGVTQTPKHLITATGQRVTLRCSPRSGDLSVYWYQQSLDQGLQFLIQYYNGEERAKGNILERFSAQQFPDLHSELNLSSLELGDSALYFCASSLWARPDTQYFGPGTRLTVL.

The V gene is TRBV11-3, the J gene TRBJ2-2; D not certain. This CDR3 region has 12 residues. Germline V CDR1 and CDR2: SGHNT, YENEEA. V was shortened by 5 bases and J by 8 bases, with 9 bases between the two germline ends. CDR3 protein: CASSRGRGELFF. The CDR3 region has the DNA TGTGCCAGCAGCCGAGGACGGGGGGAGCTGTTTTTT.

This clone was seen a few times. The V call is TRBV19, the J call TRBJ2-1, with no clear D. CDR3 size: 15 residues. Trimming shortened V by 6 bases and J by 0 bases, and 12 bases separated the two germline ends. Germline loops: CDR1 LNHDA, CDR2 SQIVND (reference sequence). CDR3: CASRRSASSYNEQFF. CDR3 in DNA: TGTGCCAGTAGAAGATCAGCGAGCTCCTACAATGAGCAGTTCTTC. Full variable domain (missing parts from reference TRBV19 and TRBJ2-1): DGGITQSPKYLFRKEGQNVTLSCEQNLNHDAMYWYRQDPGQGLRLIYYSQIVNDFQKGDIAEGYSVSREKKESFPLTVTSAQKNPTAFYLCASRRSASSYNEQFFGPGTRLTVL.

The CDR3 nucleotides read TGTGCCAGCAGTTTTAGGCGAGTGAGCTACACCTTC. It is translated as CASSFRRVSYTF. The chain employs TRBV28 and TRBJ1-2; D unresolved. There are 12 residues in the CDR3. Trimming removed 3 bases from V and 9 bases from J, with 11 bases in between. The germline CDR1 and CDR2 sequences are MDHEN and SYDVKM.

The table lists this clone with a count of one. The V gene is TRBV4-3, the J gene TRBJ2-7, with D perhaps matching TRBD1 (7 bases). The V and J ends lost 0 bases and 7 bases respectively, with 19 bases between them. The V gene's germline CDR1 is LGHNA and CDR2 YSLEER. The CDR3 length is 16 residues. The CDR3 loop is CASSQDLLPGGGEQYF. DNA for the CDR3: TGCGCCAGCAGCCAAGATCTCCTCCCAGGGGGAGGAGAGCAGTACTTC.

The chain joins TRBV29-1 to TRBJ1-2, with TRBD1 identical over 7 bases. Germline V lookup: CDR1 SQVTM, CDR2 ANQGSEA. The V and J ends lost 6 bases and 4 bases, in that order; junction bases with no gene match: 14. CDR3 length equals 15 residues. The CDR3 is CSVRPATGYGYGYTF. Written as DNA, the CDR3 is TGCAGCGTCCGGCCAGCGACAGGGTACGGCTATGGCTACACCTTC. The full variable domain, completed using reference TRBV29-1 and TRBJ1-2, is SAVISQKPSRDICQRGTSLTIQCQVDSQVTMMFWYRQQPGQSLTLIATANQGSEATYESGFVIDKFPISRPNLTFSTLTVSNMSPEDSSIYLCSVRPATGYGYGYTFGSGTRLTVV.

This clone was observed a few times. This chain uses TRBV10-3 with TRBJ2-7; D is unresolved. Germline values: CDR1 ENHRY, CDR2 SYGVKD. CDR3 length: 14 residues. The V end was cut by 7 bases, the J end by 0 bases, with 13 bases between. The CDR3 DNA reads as TGTGCCATCACCGACGGTGACAACTCCTACGAGCAGTACTTC. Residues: CAITDGDNSYEQYF.

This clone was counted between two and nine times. This CDR3 reads CASQTGTANTGELFF. For the CDR3, the DNA is TGTGCCAGTCAAACCGGGACAGCGAACACCGGGGAGCTGTTTTTT. The V call is TRBV7-2, the J call TRBJ2-2; the match to TRBD1 covers 7 bases. Germline V gene data show CDR1 as SGHTA and CDR2 as FQGNSA. CDR3 length: 15 amino acids. Losses at the gene ends were 9 bases for V and 0 bases for J; bases not matched to a gene: 7.

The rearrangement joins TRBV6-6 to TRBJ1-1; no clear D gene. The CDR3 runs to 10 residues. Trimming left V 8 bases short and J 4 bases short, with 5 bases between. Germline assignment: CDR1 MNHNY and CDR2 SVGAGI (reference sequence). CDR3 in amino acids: CASGSTEAFF. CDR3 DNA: TGTGCCAGCGGGTCCACTGAAGCTTTCTTT.

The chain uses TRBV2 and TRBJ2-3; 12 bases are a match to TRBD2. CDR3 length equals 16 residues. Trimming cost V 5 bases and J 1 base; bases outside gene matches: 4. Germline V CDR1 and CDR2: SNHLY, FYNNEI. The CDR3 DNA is TGTGCCAGCAGTTTCCGGACTAGCGGGGGCACAGATACGCAGTATTTT. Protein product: CASSFRTSGGTDTQYF.

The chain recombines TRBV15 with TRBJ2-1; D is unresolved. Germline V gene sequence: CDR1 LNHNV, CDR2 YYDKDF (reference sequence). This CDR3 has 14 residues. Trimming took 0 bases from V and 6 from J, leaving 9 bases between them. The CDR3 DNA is TGTGCCACCAGCAGAGAAAACCTTTTCAATGAGCAGTTCTTC. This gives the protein CATSRENLFNEQFF. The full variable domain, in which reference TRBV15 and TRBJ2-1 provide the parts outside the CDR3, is DAMVIQNPRYQVTQFGKPVTLSCSQTLNHNVMYWYQQKSSQAPKLLFHYYDKDFNNEADTPDNFQSRRPNTSFCFLDIRSPGLGDTAMYLCATSRENLFNEQFFGPGTRLTVL.

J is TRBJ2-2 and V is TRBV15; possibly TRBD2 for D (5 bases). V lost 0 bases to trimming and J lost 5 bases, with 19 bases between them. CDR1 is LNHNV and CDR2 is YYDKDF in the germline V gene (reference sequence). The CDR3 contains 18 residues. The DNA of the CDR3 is TGTGCCACCAGCAGAGATCTAACGGCCGACCGAGGGACCGGGGAGCTGTTTTTT. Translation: CATSRDLTADRGTGELFF.